Described below is a single T cell receptor (beta chain) sequence and its context. Its specificity is unknown. PCR amplification relied on 60 Vbeta primers (plus 13 Jbeta primers). Method: immunoSEQ multiplex PCR; TCRdb's copy keeps in-frame clones and lacks some. The profile shows 100,000 to 150,000 clones, more than 70% of them singletons. This entry is derived from a study of cytomegalovirus exposure and HLA in healthy donors. Germline CDR1 reads SGHRS; CDR2 reads YFSETQ. V dropped 4 bases and J dropped 0 bases, with 22 bases sitting between them. The CDR3 extends over 19 amino acids. General study results and limits: A later analysis reported that several of the most significant clusters appeared to be linked to common viral pathogens, among them Epstein-Barr virus.

The sample was PBMCs. The rearrangement joins TRBV5-1 to TRBJ1-4, with D maybe TRBD1 (6 bases). The clonotype originates from a woman aged 55-70 years in good health and CMV-seronegative. The CDR3 region is CASSPGGGRGRATNEKLFF. CDR3 sequence (DNA): TGCGCCAGCAGCCCGGGGGGGGGCAGGGGTCGAGCAACTAATGAAAAACTGTTTTTT. The whole variable domain, remainder taken from reference TRBV5-1 and TRBJ1-4, is KAGVTQTPRYLIKTRGQQVTLSCSPISGHRSVSWYQQTPGQGLQFLFEYFSETQRNKGNFPGRFSGRQFSNSRSEMNVSTLELGDSALYLCASSPGGGRGRATNEKLFFGSGTQLSVL.